These T cell receptor beta chains were read from a single sample in a study of blood T cell repertoires in COVID-19. Sequenced by immunoSEQ multiplex PCR; TCRdb stores in-frame clones only, minus some. The sample records about 160,000 clones, roughly 90% being singletons. Sequencing used peripheral blood. These receptors came from a man aged 25 to 40 with COVID-19, enrolled during active disease. The CDR3 runs from the conserved cysteine through the conserved F or W. Fields, in order: D gene, J gene, clone size, V gene, CDR3 DNA, CDR3 protein. A D gene is named only where the DNA matches it firmly. Where a row states a size, it is once, few, many or the class of an expanded clone; other rows omit it.

D gene: TRBD1
J gene: TRBJ2-2
clone size: .
V gene: TRBV10-3
CDR3 DNA: TGTGCCATCAGTGGGGGGACAGGGGGCGCCAACACCGGGGAGCTGTTTTTT
CDR3 protein: CAISGGTGGANTGELFF

D gene: .
J gene: TRBJ2-7
clone size: once
V gene: TRBV11-2
CDR3 DNA: TGTGCCAGCAGCTGGGGACAAACCTACGAGCAGTACTTC
CDR3 protein: CASSWGQTYEQYF

D gene: TRBD1
J gene: TRBJ2-7
clone size: .
V gene: TRBV5-1
CDR3 DNA: TGCGCCAGCAGCTTGGATCAGGGGGCGAGGTACGAGCAGTACTTC
CDR3 protein: CASSLDQGARYEQYF

D gene: .
J gene: TRBJ1-1
clone size: .
V gene: TRBV6-2/TRBV6-3
CDR3 DNA: TGTGCCAGCAGTTACGTAGCCGAAGCTTTCTTT
CDR3 protein: CASSYVAEAFF

D gene: .
J gene: TRBJ1-1
clone size: .
V gene: TRBV12-3/TRBV12-4
CDR3 DNA: TGTGCCAGCCAAGGACAGCAAAACACTGAAGCTTTCTTT
CDR3 protein: CASQGQQNTEAFF

D gene: TRBD1
J gene: TRBJ1-3
clone size: .
V gene: TRBV6-6
CDR3 DNA: TGTGCCAGCAGAAACGGGGACAGGGGGACTGGAAACACCATATATTTT
CDR3 protein: CASRNGDRGTGNTIYF

D gene: TRBD1
J gene: TRBJ1-1
clone size: .
V gene: TRBV7-2
CDR3 DNA: TGTGCCAGCAGCTTTCGGACAGGGGGATGGAACACTGAAGCTTTCTTT
CDR3 protein: CASSFRTGGWNTEAFF

D gene: .
J gene: TRBJ2-5
clone size: .
V gene: TRBV6-2/TRBV6-3
CDR3 DNA: TGTGCCAGCAGTTACTCTGACGGGGGAAAAGAGACCCAGTACTTC
CDR3 protein: CASSYSDGGKETQYF

D gene: .
J gene: TRBJ1-3
clone size: .
V gene: TRBV11-2
CDR3 DNA: TGTGCCAGCATGGGAGCCTCTGGAAACACCATATATTTT
CDR3 protein: CASMGASGNTIYF

D gene: .
J gene: TRBJ2-1
clone size: .
V gene: TRBV7-9
CDR3 DNA: TGTGCCAGCAGCTTAGCACAGGGTGAGGACAATGAGCAGTTCTTC
CDR3 protein: CASSLAQGEDNEQFF

D gene: .
J gene: TRBJ1-2
clone size: .
V gene: TRBV30
CDR3 DNA: TGTGCCTGTTCCCTAGGGCAGGGGTCCAACTATGGCTACACCTTC
CDR3 protein: CACSLGQGSNYGYTF

D gene: TRBD1
J gene: TRBJ1-2
clone size: .
V gene: TRBV6-5
CDR3 DNA: TGTGCCAGCAGTCAGGGGGATTTCTATGGCTACACCTTC
CDR3 protein: CASSQGDFYGYTF

D gene: TRBD2
J gene: TRBJ2-4
clone size: .
V gene: TRBV6-5
CDR3 DNA: TGTGCCAGTTCTCGGGGGGTAGCCAAAAACATTCAGTACTTC
CDR3 protein: CASSRGVAKNIQYF

D gene: TRBD1
J gene: TRBJ1-1
clone size: .
V gene: TRBV27
CDR3 DNA: TGTGCCAGCACCCCTAAATGGGACAGGGTGGACACTGAAGCTTTCTTT
CDR3 protein: CASTPKWDRVDTEAFF

D gene: .
J gene: TRBJ2-7
clone size: .
V gene: TRBV5-1
CDR3 DNA: TGCGCCAGCAGCTTGGGTGGGACTTCAGGCTACGAGCAGTACTTC
CDR3 protein: CASSLGGTSGYEQYF

D gene: .
J gene: TRBJ1-2
clone size: .
V gene: TRBV7-8
CDR3 DNA: TGTGCCAGCAGCCCCCGCCTTCGGACAGTCCTATCTAACTATGGCTACACCTTC
CDR3 protein: CASSPRLRTVLSNYGYTF

D gene: TRBD2
J gene: TRBJ2-5
clone size: .
V gene: TRBV6-2/TRBV6-3
CDR3 DNA: TGTGCCAGCAGTTACGACCGACTAGCGGGGAAAGAGACCCAGTACTTC
CDR3 protein: CASSYDRLAGKETQYF

D gene: TRBD1
J gene: TRBJ1-4
clone size: .
V gene: TRBV15
CDR3 DNA: TGTGCCACCAGCAGAAAATCCGACAGGGCAGGGAAACTGTTTTTT
CDR3 protein: CATSRKSDRAGKLFF

D gene: TRBD1
J gene: TRBJ1-2
clone size: .
V gene: TRBV6-5
CDR3 DNA: TGTGCCAGCAGCGCGGACAGGGCCCTCGGCTACACCTTC
CDR3 protein: CASSADRALGYTF

D gene: TRBD2
J gene: TRBJ2-3
clone size: .
V gene: TRBV4-2
CDR3 DNA: TGTGCCAGCCGGAGCGGGAGGGATGGGGATACGCAGTATTTT
CDR3 protein: CASRSGRDGDTQYF

D gene: TRBD1
J gene: TRBJ1-5
clone size: .
V gene: TRBV7-9
CDR3 DNA: TGTGCCAGCAGCGGGGACAGCGCGAGCAATCAGCCCCAGCATTTT
CDR3 protein: CASSGDSASNQPQHF

D gene: .
J gene: TRBJ2-7
clone size: once
V gene: TRBV28
CDR3 DNA: TGTGCCAGCAGACAGATCCCCTACGAGCAGTACTTC
CDR3 protein: CASRQIPYEQYF

D gene: .
J gene: TRBJ1-4
clone size: .
V gene: TRBV4-1
CDR3 DNA: TGCGCCAGCAGCCAAGATCCTCGACAAGCAACTAATGAAAAACTGTTTTTT
CDR3 protein: CASSQDPRQATNEKLFF

D gene: TRBD1
J gene: TRBJ1-5
clone size: few
V gene: TRBV15
CDR3 DNA: TGTGCCACCAGCAACCGACAGGGGGTGGACAATCAGCCCCAGCATTTT
CDR3 protein: CATSNRQGVDNQPQHF

D gene: TRBD1
J gene: TRBJ2-1
clone size: once
V gene: TRBV7-7
CDR3 DNA: TGTGCCAGCGCCCGGGACAGGGTGTACAATGAGCAGTTCTTC
CDR3 protein: CASARDRVYNEQFF

D gene: .
J gene: TRBJ2-5
clone size: .
V gene: TRBV25-1
CDR3 DNA: TGTGCCAGCAGTGAAGGGTCAGGGGAAGAGACCCAGTACTTC
CDR3 protein: CASSEGSGEETQYF

D gene: .
J gene: TRBJ2-7
clone size: .
V gene: TRBV15
CDR3 DNA: TGTGCCACCAGCAGAGAGAGCCAGGCGGGGGAGCAGTACTTC
CDR3 protein: CATSRESQAGEQYF

D gene: TRBD1
J gene: TRBJ2-2
clone size: .
V gene: TRBV7-9
CDR3 DNA: TGTGCCAGCAGCCCCCAGGGACAGGGGAACAGGGAGCTGTTTTTT
CDR3 protein: CASSPQGQGNRELFF

D gene: .
J gene: TRBJ1-2
clone size: .
V gene: TRBV28
CDR3 DNA: TGTGCCAGCAGTGAAACCGGGACACCGGATCGCTACACCTTC
CDR3 protein: CASSETGTPDRYTF

D gene: TRBD1
J gene: TRBJ2-5
clone size: once
V gene: TRBV24-1
CDR3 DNA: TGTGCCACCAGTCCGCATCCGGGGACAGAGCACGCGCCCGAAGAGACCCAGTACTTC
CDR3 protein: CATSPHPGTEHAPEETQYF

D gene: TRBD2
J gene: TRBJ2-1
clone size: .
V gene: TRBV30
CDR3 DNA: TGTGCCTGGAGTGTAATCCGGGGGGATGAGCAGTTCTTC
CDR3 protein: CAWSVIRGDEQFF

D gene: TRBD1
J gene: TRBJ1-2
clone size: .
V gene: TRBV28
CDR3 DNA: TGTGCCAGCAGTTCCCCCGGGACAGTTAACTATGGCTACACCTTC
CDR3 protein: CASSSPGTVNYGYTF

D gene: TRBD2
J gene: TRBJ2-1
clone size: .
V gene: TRBV5-1
CDR3 DNA: TGCGCCAGCAGCTCCCTAGCGGGGGCTTACAATGAGCAGTTCTTC
CDR3 protein: CASSSLAGAYNEQFF

D gene: TRBD2
J gene: TRBJ2-3
clone size: .
V gene: TRBV4-3
CDR3 DNA: TGCGCCAGCAGCCAAGATCACCTAGCGGGGATCTCTAGCACAGATACGCAGTATTTT
CDR3 protein: CASSQDHLAGISSTDTQYF

D gene: TRBD2
J gene: TRBJ2-7
clone size: .
V gene: TRBV7-2
CDR3 DNA: TGTGCCAGCAGCCACGGACTAGCGGGAGGTTCTCGGGAGCAGTACTTC
CDR3 protein: CASSHGLAGGSREQYF

D gene: TRBD2
J gene: TRBJ2-1
clone size: .
V gene: TRBV7-2
CDR3 DNA: TGTGCCAGCAGGGCGACTAGCGGAGACTCCTACAATGAGCAGTTCTTC
CDR3 protein: CASRATSGDSYNEQFF

D gene: .
J gene: TRBJ2-5
clone size: .
V gene: TRBV6-5
CDR3 DNA: TGTGCCAGTAGGACATCCCCTCGGGAGACCCAGTACTTC
CDR3 protein: CASRTSPRETQYF

D gene: TRBD1
J gene: TRBJ1-6
clone size: .
V gene: TRBV30
CDR3 DNA: TGTGCCTGGAGTAAGGACAGGCATTCACCCCTCCACTTT
CDR3 protein: CAWSKDRHSPLHF

D gene: TRBD2
J gene: TRBJ2-1
clone size: .
V gene: TRBV27
CDR3 DNA: TGTGCCAGCAGTCCCCGGGAGAGCGGGAAGCAGTTCTTC
CDR3 protein: CASSPRESGKQFF

D gene: .
J gene: TRBJ1-4
clone size: .
V gene: TRBV28
CDR3 DNA: TGTGCCAGCAGTTTCTCGGGGGGGGATGAAAAACTGTTTTTT
CDR3 protein: CASSFSGGDEKLFF

D gene: .
J gene: TRBJ1-1
clone size: .
V gene: TRBV6-5
CDR3 DNA: TGTGCCAGCAGTTCAGGACAGTTAAACACTGAAGCTTTCTTT
CDR3 protein: CASSSGQLNTEAFF

D gene: TRBD2
J gene: TRBJ2-2
clone size: .
V gene: TRBV27
CDR3 DNA: TGTGCCAGCAGTTTATGGAGCGGGGCTCCGAACACCGGGGAGCTGTTTTTT
CDR3 protein: CASSLWSGAPNTGELFF